Shown below are 28 T cell receptor beta chains from a single sample sequenced in a study of T-cell memory formation after mild COVID-19. TCRdb re-called the 5' RACE reads with MiXCR, one entry per CDR3 protein. The table lists 400,000 or so distinct CDR3 sequences, 20% of them singletons. The sequencing sample was made of PBMCs or a T cell subset sorted from them (not recorded which). The origin of the receptors is an adult woman who had mild COVID-19 (a few samples of this study predate the infection). Cell type and time point are not known.

The chain has TRBV14 and TRBJ2-5; D gene unclear. V lost 6 bases to trimming and J lost 5 bases, with 16 bases between them. The V gene's germline CDR1 is SGHDN and CDR2 FVKESK. The CDR3 is made up of 14 amino acids. CDR3 sequence reads: CASSFNTAIETQYF. The DNA of the CDR3 is TGTGCCAGCAGTTTTAACACGGCGATTGAGACCCAGTACTTC.

This clonotype was observed a few times. The chain links TRBV7-8 to TRBJ2-7; D might be TRBD2 (6 bases). The CDR3 spans 12 residues. Trimming pared 5 bases from V and 9 bases from J, leaving 14 bases between. Germline CDR1 is SGHVS and CDR2 is FQNEAQ. This chain's CDR3 is CASSPAGNRQYF. The CDR3 DNA is TGTGCCAGCAGCCCCGCGGGAAACCGGCAGTACTTC.

This chain uses TRBV23-1 with TRBJ2-5; 7 bases are a match to TRBD1. TRBV23-1 is treated as an ORF (open reading frame) with a function not yet certain. CDR3 length: 13 amino acids. V was clipped by 11 bases and J by 3 bases; unmatched bases: 9. The CDR3, as DNA: TGCGCCCCGCGAGTTGGGACAGAAGAGACCCAGTACTTC. Translating it yields CAPRVGTEETQYF.

The chain uses TRBV11-2 and TRBJ2-1; TRBD1 aligns across 9 bases. The germline V gene has CDR1 SGHAT and CDR2 FQNNGV. There are 16 residues in the CDR3. Trimming removed 0 bases from V and 5 bases from J; junction bases left unmatched: 5. CDR3 loop: CASSLEPGQGHNEQFF. As DNA, the CDR3 is TGTGCCAGCAGCTTAGAACCGGGACAGGGACACAATGAGCAGTTCTTC.

The chain is built from TRBV6-2 or TRBV6-3 and TRBJ2-3, with D possibly TRBD1 on 6 matching bases. Germline V lookup: CDR1 MNHEY, CDR2 SVGEGT. The germline V and J ends were trimmed by 7 bases and 4 bases, with 18 bases remaining between them. The CDR3 runs to 15 residues. CDR3 nucleotide sequence: TGTGCCAGCAAGGGACATTCGGTCGCGGCAGATACGCAGTATTTT. Its translation is CASKGHSVAADTQYF.

This clonotype was observed a few times. This chain uses TRBV12-3 or TRBV12-4 with TRBJ1-6; D unresolved. The V end lost 5 bases, the J end lost 15 bases, and 14 bases lay between the germline ends. This CDR3 has 12 residues. DNA of the CDR3: TGTGCCAGCAGTCCCTCTCCTATACTCCTCCACTTT. Protein sequence: CASSPSPILLHF.

This chain uses TRBV7-8 with TRBJ2-3; D tentatively fits TRBD1 or TRBD2 (5 bases each). This CDR3 has 13 residues. CDR1 and CDR2 from the germline V gene are SGHVS and FQNEAQ. Trimming removed 3 bases at V and 8 bases at J, with 12 bases between. CDR3 region: CASSFQGAGTQYF. The CDR3 coding sequence is TGTGCCAGCAGCTTCCAAGGGGCGGGTACGCAGTATTTT.

V usage is TRBV5-1 and J usage is TRBJ1-1; D uncertain. The CDR3 runs 15 residues. Looked up from germline, CDR1 is SGHRS and CDR2 is YFSETQ. The V gene lost 3 bases and the J gene lost 3 bases, with 15 bases spanning the gap. The CDR3, as DNA: TGCGCCAGCAGCTCCGGACTAGGCGGGGACACTGAAGCTTTCTTT. As protein: CASSSGLGGDTEAFF.

This clonotype has more than one count but fewer than ten. V and J are TRBV12-3 or TRBV12-4 and TRBJ1-2, with 8 bases aligning to TRBD1. CDR3 length equals 14 residues. The ends lost 5 bases at V and 4 bases at J; junction bases unmatched: 6. The CDR3, as DNA: TGTGCCAGCAGTCCTAGACAGGGGCCCTATGGCTACACCTTC. This gives the protein CASSPRQGPYGYTF.

The table lists this clonotype with a few counts. The chain uses TRBV6-5 and TRBJ2-7, with D hard to call. The germline CDR1 and CDR2 sequences are MNHEY and SVGAGI. This CDR3 comprises 12 residues. Trimming pared 7 bases from V and 2 bases from J, leaving 9 bases between. In nucleotides, the CDR3 is TGTGCCAGCACGAGCTGGGCCTACGAGCAGTACTTC. It codes for CASTSWAYEQYF.

This clonotype was observed a handful of times. This rearrangement joins TRBV24-1 to TRBJ2-2, with 9 positions matching TRBD2. V gave up 8 bases and J gave up 0 bases; unmatched junction bases: 6. The CDR3 is made up of 16 amino acids. Germline V gene sequence: CDR1 KGHDR, CDR2 SFDVKD. CDR3 sequence: CATNLAGRANTGELFF. CDR3 sequence (DNA): TGTGCCACCAATCTAGCGGGGCGAGCGAACACCGGGGAGCTGTTTTTT.

This clonotype turned up a few times. The chain carries TRBV7-9 and TRBJ2-3, with D possibly being TRBD1 (6 bases). Germline loops: CDR1 SEHNR, CDR2 FQNEAQ (reference sequence). V lost 2 bases, J lost 6 bases, and 12 bases lay in between. The CDR3 has 14 amino acids. The CDR3 region is CASSLIQGTDTQYF. CDR3 sequence (DNA): TGTGCCAGCAGCTTAATACAGGGAACGGATACGCAGTATTTT.

The chain carries TRBV6-2 or TRBV6-3 and TRBJ1-5, with D unresolved. V shed 5 bases and J shed 0 bases, with 14 bases lying between them. This CDR3 spans 16 amino acids. The germline CDR1 and CDR2 sequences are MNHEY and SVGEGT. CDR3 sequence reads: CASSPRTEYSNQPQHF. The CDR3 DNA is TGTGCCAGCAGTCCGAGGACGGAGTATAGCAATCAGCCCCAGCATTTT.

CDR3 sequence reads: CASSYRRADTQYF. The CDR3 DNA follows: TGTGCCAGCAGCTACCGGAGGGCAGATACGCAGTATTTT. The chain employs TRBV7-2 and TRBJ2-3, with D possibly being TRBD2 (6 bases). Per germline, CDR1 SGHTA and CDR2 FQGNSA. V lost 4 bases and J lost 4, with 9 bases in between. The CDR3 sequence is 13 residues long.

V and J are TRBV5-5 and TRBJ2-2; 9 bases are shared with TRBD1. Germline values: CDR1 SGHKS, CDR2 YYEKEE (reference sequence). This CDR3 is built from 14 residues. With V trimmed by 0 bases and J by 6 bases, 0 bases remained unmatched. The CDR3 protein is CASSLGTGAGELFF. The CDR3 region has the DNA TGTGCCAGCAGCTTGGGGACAGGGGCCGGGGAGCTGTTTTTT.

This clonotype was counted many times. The J gene is TRBJ1-2, the V gene TRBV5-1, with D possibly matching TRBD1 (6 bases). CDR3 size: 15 residues. Per germline, CDR1 SGHRS and CDR2 YFSETQ. Between the trimmed V and J ends, which lost 3 bases and 6 bases, there was a span of 18 bases. This CDR3 reads CASSSSQGSLNGYTF. The CDR3 region has the DNA TGCGCCAGCAGCTCGAGTCAGGGGTCTCTTAATGGCTACACCTTC.

V and J are TRBV4-2 and TRBJ2-7; D remains unclear. The CDR3 extends over 14 amino acids. Germline V CDR1 and CDR2: LGHNA, YNFKEQ. V shed 5 bases and J shed 4 bases, with 15 bases lying between them. DNA for the CDR3: TGTGCCAGCAGCATGTCCGGGTTACGATACGAGCAGTACTTC. This codes for CASSMSGLRYEQYF.

The chain is built from TRBV4-2 and TRBJ2-1, with a tentative D call TRBD2 (6 bases). The V end lost 3 bases, the J end lost 0 bases, and 15 bases lay between the germline ends. The CDR3 spans 17 residues. CDR1 is LGHNA, CDR2 YNFKEQ, per germline. The CDR3 region has the DNA TGTGCCAGCAGCCAGCTCGGCCTGGAGGGCTCCTACAATGAGCAGTTCTTC. This gives the protein CASSQLGLEGSYNEQFF.

In this sample, this clonotype turned up many times. This chain uses TRBV5-1 with TRBJ2-1, with 7 bases lining up with TRBD2. J lost 7 bases, V lost 1 base, and 5 bases had no gene match. The V gene's germline CDR1 is SGHRS and CDR2 YFSETQ. The CDR3 has 14 amino acids. The CDR3 nucleotides read TGCGCCAGCAGCTTGTTTTTCGGGGGGAATGAGCAGTTCTTC. It translates to CASSLFFGGNEQFF.

The V call is TRBV7-9, the J call TRBJ2-3; D may be TRBD2 (5 bases). The CDR3 is 17 residues long. Looked up from germline, CDR1 is SEHNR and CDR2 is FQNEAQ (reference sequence). V was shortened by 4 bases and J by 1 base, with 18 bases between the two germline ends. CDR3 bases: TGTGCCAGCAGCTCGGCCCAGAGGGTTGCGCGCACAGATACGCAGTATTTT. This translates into CASSSAQRVARTDTQYF.

The rearrangement joins TRBV30 to TRBJ2-3; 9 bases align to TRBD2. Germline V lookup: CDR1 GTSNPN, CDR2 SVGIG (reference sequence). V trimming: 3 bases; J trimming: 2 bases; junction bases outside the gene matches: 3. The CDR3 runs to 14 residues. CDR3 in DNA: TGTGCCTGGAGAACTAGCGGGCACACAGATACGCAGTATTTT. Its translation: CAWRTSGHTDTQYF.

The chain uses TRBV6-5 and TRBJ2-1, with 14 bases aligning to TRBD2. Germline V CDR1 and CDR2: MNHEY, SVGAGI. With V trimmed by 6 bases and J by 7 bases, 5 bases remained unmatched. The CDR3 sequence is 15 residues long. The CDR3 DNA reads TGTGCCAGCAGGACGACTAGCGGGAGGGCTAATGAGCAGTTCTTC. It encodes CASRTTSGRANEQFF.

This rearrangement joins TRBV29-1 to TRBJ1-1, with 8 bases that match TRBD1. Germline V gives CDR1 SQVTM, CDR2 ANQGSEA. Trimming took 3 bases from V and 6 from J; bases not matched to a gene: 9. There are 14 residues in the CDR3. The CDR3, as DNA: TGCAGCGTTGATAGGGACAGGCACCATCCTGAAGCTTTCTTT. Translating gives CSVDRDRHHPEAFF.

The chain combines TRBV7-3 with TRBJ1-4, with D perhaps matching TRBD1 (6 bases). V shed 5 bases and J shed 3 bases, with 13 bases lying between them. Germline CDR1 and CDR2: SGHTA and FQGTGA. The CDR3 is 15 residues long. The CDR3 region is CASSPEGDSNEKLFF. The DNA for the CDR3 is TGTGCCAGCAGCCCTGAGGGGGATTCTAATGAAAAACTGTTTTTT.

CDR3 residues: CSARDPRQGIVEQFF. CDR3 bases: TGCAGTGCTAGAGATCCCCGACAGGGTATAGTTGAGCAGTTCTTC. V and J are TRBV20-1 and TRBJ2-1; 7 bases fit TRBD1. The CDR3 extends over 15 amino acids. V was clipped by 0 bases and J by 9 bases; unmatched bases: 11. Germline-derived CDR1 and CDR2 are DFQATT and SNEGSKA (reference sequence).

The chain employs TRBV5-6 and TRBJ1-6; TRBD1 is a possible D gene (5 bases). The CDR3 length is 15 residues. The germline V and J ends were trimmed by 3 bases and 8 bases, with 15 bases remaining between them. Germline V gene lookup returns CDR1 SGHDT and CDR2 YYEEEE. This CDR3 reads CASSSEQDPDSPLHF. The CDR3 DNA reads as TGTGCCAGCAGCTCCGAACAGGACCCCGATTCACCCCTCCACTTT. The variable domain in full, completed from reference TRBV5-6 and TRBJ1-6, reads DAGVTQSPTHLIKTRGQQVTLRCSPKSGHDTVSWYQQALGQGPQFIFQYYEEEERQRGNFPDRFSGHQFPNYSSELNVNALLLGDSALYLCASSSEQDPDSPLHFGNGTRLTVT.

The chain combines TRBV7-9 with TRBJ2-5, with a possible D match to TRBD1 (6 bases). The CDR3 totals 14 residues. The germline V gene encodes CDR1 SEHNR and CDR2 FQNEAQ (reference sequence). V was clipped by 1 base and J by 5 bases, with 11 bases between them. CDR3 amino acids: CASSLDGQGETQYF. As DNA, the CDR3 is TGTGCCAGCAGCTTAGATGGTCAGGGGGAGACCCAGTACTTC. The full variable domain, its missing parts supplied by reference TRBV7-9 and TRBJ2-5, is DTGVSQNPRHKITKRGQNVTFRCDPISEHNRLYWYRQTLGQGPEFLTYFQNEAQLEKSRLLSDRFSAERPKGSFSTLEIQRTEQGDSAMYLCASSLDGQGETQYFGPGTRLLVL.

In this sample, this clonotype turned up a few times. The chain is built from TRBV27 and TRBJ2-1; 13 bases are shared with TRBD2. V shed 3 bases, J shed 7 bases, and the junction held 6 bases outside the gene matches. The CDR3 is made up of 16 amino acids. CDR1 and CDR2 (germline): MNHEY, SMNVEV (reference sequence). The CDR3 region has the DNA TGTGCCAGCAGTTTCGGACTAGCGGGAGTCAGAAATGAGCAGTTCTTC. Its translation: CASSFGLAGVRNEQFF.